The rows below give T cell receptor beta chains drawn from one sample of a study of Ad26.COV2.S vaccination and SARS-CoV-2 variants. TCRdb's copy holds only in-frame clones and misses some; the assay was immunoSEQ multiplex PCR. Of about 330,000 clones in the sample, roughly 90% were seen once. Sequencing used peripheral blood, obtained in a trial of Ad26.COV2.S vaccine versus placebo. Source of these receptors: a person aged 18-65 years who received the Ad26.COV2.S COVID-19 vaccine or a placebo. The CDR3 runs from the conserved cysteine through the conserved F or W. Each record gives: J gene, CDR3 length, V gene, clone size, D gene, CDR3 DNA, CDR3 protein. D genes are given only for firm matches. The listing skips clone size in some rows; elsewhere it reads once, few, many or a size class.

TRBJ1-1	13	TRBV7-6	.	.	TGTGCCAGCAGACCTGACCAGAACACTGAAGCTTTCTTT	CASRPDQNTEAFF
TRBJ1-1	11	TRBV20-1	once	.	TGCAGTGCTAGTCAGGTGGGTGAAGCTTTCTTT	CSASQVGEAFF
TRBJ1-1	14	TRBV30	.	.	TGTGCCTGGAGTGTACGGGGGTTCCGGACTGAAGCTTTCTTT	CAWSVRGFRTEAFF
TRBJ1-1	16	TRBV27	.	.	TGTGCCAGCAGTTTATACCATCAGCCTAGTACCGGGGGAGTTTTCTTT	CASSLYHQPSTGGVFF
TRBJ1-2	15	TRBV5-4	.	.	TGTGCCAGCAGCTTGGTCGCAGGGTCTAACTATGGCTACACCTTC	CASSLVAGSNYGYTF
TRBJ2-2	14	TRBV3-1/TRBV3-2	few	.	TGTGCCAGCAGCCCGTGGACTTTCACCGGGGAGCTGTTTTTT	CASSPWTFTGELFF
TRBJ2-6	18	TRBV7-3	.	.	TGTGCCAGCAGCTCGAACCCTAACTTGGGTACTGGGGCCAACGTCCTGACTTTC	CASSSNPNLGTGANVLTF
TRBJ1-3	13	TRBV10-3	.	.	TGTGCCATCAGTACAGGGTCCGAAAACACCATATATTTT	CAISTGSENTIYF
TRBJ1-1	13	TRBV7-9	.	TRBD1	TGTGCCATCATGGCAGGGGGCGAGACTGAAGCTTTCTTT	CAIMAGGETEAFF
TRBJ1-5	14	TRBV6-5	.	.	TGTGCCAGCAGCTCGACGCGGGCGGGTCAGCCCCAGCATTTT	CASSSTRAGQPQHF
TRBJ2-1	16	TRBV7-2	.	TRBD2	TGTGCCAGCAGCTTCCTAGCGGGAGTGGGTTACAATGAGCAGTTCTTC	CASSFLAGVGYNEQFF